These T cell receptor beta chains were read from a single sample in a study of cytomegalovirus exposure and HLA in healthy donors. Generated by immunoSEQ multiplex PCR, the TCRdb table keeps only in-frame clones and is missing some. This table has around 200,000 clones, roughly 79% appearing once. Sequencing was done on a sample of PBMCs. These receptors were collected from a woman aged 18-29 years in good health and CMV-seronegative. Each CDR3 is given with its conserved first and last residue. A D gene is named only where the DNA matches it firmly. Clone sizes are given selectively: once, few, many, or a class where the clone is expanded.

v_gene	d_gene	j_gene	abundance	CDR3aa	CDR3nt
TRBV2	TRBD1	TRBJ1-1	.	CASTSGTGGTEAFF	TGTGCCAGCACGTCAGGGACAGGGGGCACTGAAGCTTTCTTT
TRBV9	TRBD1	TRBJ1-1	.	CASSGQGNTEAFF	TGTGCCAGCAGCGGACAGGGGAACACTGAAGCTTTCTTT
TRBV7-9	TRBD1	TRBJ1-1	once	CASSRGQGYVVNTEAFF	TGTGCCAGCAGCCGCGGACAGGGGTATGTAGTGAACACTGAAGCTTTCTTT
TRBV28	TRBD1	TRBJ2-5	.	CASAPGTGVVETQYF	TGTGCCAGCGCGCCCGGGACAGGGGTGGTAGAGACCCAGTACTTC
TRBV9	TRBD1	TRBJ1-5	.	CASSVEPGGPQHF	TGTGCCAGCAGCGTAGAACCAGGGGGGCCCCAGCATTTT
TRBV7-3	TRBD1	TRBJ1-1	.	CASKKGAQDTEAFF	TGTGCCAGCAAGAAGGGGGCCCAAGACACTGAAGCTTTCTTT
TRBV19	TRBD1	TRBJ2-7	.	CASSPGGRAEQYF	TGTGCCAGTAGTCCAGGGGGCCGGGCCGAGCAGTACTTC
TRBV15	.	TRBJ2-7	once	CATSRDSISGEQYF	TGTGCCACCAGCAGAGACAGTATCTCGGGCGAGCAGTACTTC
TRBV9	TRBD2	TRBJ2-7	.	CASSATPSGGGYEQYF	TGTGCCAGCAGCGCCACCCCAAGCGGGGGAGGTTACGAGCAGTACTTC
TRBV28	TRBD2	TRBJ2-3	.	CASRPRLAGEDTQYF	TGTGCCAGCAGGCCCAGACTAGCGGGAGAAGATACGCAGTATTTT
TRBV5-1	.	TRBJ2-6	.	CASSLRGLTSNSGANVLTF	TGCGCCAGCAGCTTGAGGGGCCTAACCTCAAACTCTGGGGCCAACGTCCTGACTTTC
TRBV29-1	.	TRBJ2-3	.	CSHLVSGSTDTQYF	TGCAGCCACCTCGTTAGCGGTAGCACAGATACGCAGTATTTT
TRBV19	.	TRBJ2-7	.	CASSGRGAVYEQYF	TGTGCCAGTAGTGGCCGGGGGGCGGTTTACGAGCAGTACTTC
TRBV14	.	TRBJ1-1	.	CASSLIQGYTEAFF	TGTGCCAGCAGCCTCATACAGGGTTACACTGAAGCTTTCTTT
TRBV11-3	.	TRBJ2-7	few	CASSPRTGSSYEQYF	TGTGCCAGCAGCCCCCGCACAGGATCCTCCTACGAGCAGTACTTC
TRBV11-3	.	TRBJ1-1	.	CASSFNPDTEAFF	TGTGCCAGCAGCTTTAATCCGGACACTGAAGCTTTCTTT
TRBV5-1	.	TRBJ1-1	few	CASSSTTVNTEAFF	TGCGCCAGCAGCTCAACAACCGTGAACACTGAAGCTTTCTTT
TRBV28	.	TRBJ2-1	.	CASTATEPYNEQFF	TGTGCCAGCACCGCGACAGAACCCTACAATGAGCAGTTCTTC
TRBV9	TRBD1	TRBJ2-7	.	CASSVDQGASYEQYF	TGTGCCAGCAGCGTAGATCAGGGGGCTTCCTACGAGCAGTACTTC
TRBV7-9	.	TRBJ2-3	.	CASSLQVPDTQYF	TGTGCCAGCAGCTTGCAGGTTCCAGATACGCAGTATTTT
TRBV4-2	TRBD2	TRBJ2-7	few	CASSPTSGSHEQYF	TGTGCCAGCAGTCCGACTAGCGGGAGCCACGAGCAGTACTTC
TRBV5-1	TRBD2	TRBJ2-1	.	CASSTIAGGGNEQFF	TGCGCCAGCAGTACCATAGCGGGAGGGGGCAATGAGCAGTTCTTC
TRBV5-1	.	TRBJ1-6	once	CASSWGGGENSPLHF	TGCGCCAGCAGCTGGGGGGGAGGGGAGAATTCACCCCTCCACTTT
TRBV10-1	TRBD2	TRBJ2-4	.	CATTALPGGAKNIQYF	TGCGCCACCACGGCACTCCCGGGGGGGGCTAAAAACATTCAGTACTTC
TRBV14	TRBD2	TRBJ2-3	.	CASLSSGGAADTQYF	TGTGCCAGCTTAAGCAGCGGGGGGGCCGCAGATACGCAGTATTTT
TRBV28	.	TRBJ1-5	few	CASSLWAESSNQPQHF	TGTGCCAGCAGTTTATGGGCGGAGAGTAGCAATCAGCCCCAGCATTTT
TRBV7-8	TRBD1	TRBJ1-2	.	CASTSEGQRINYGYTF	TGTGCCAGCACCTCAGAGGGACAGCGAATTAACTATGGCTACACCTTC
TRBV27	TRBD1	TRBJ2-5	.	CASTGQGQGETQYF	TGTGCCAGCACAGGACAGGGACAGGGAGAGACCCAGTACTTC
TRBV27	.	TRBJ2-1	.	CASSISSGSSYNEQFF	TGTGCCAGCAGTATATCGAGCGGAAGCTCCTACAATGAGCAGTTCTTC
TRBV28	.	TRBJ1-3	.	CASSLGGAGFSGNTIYF	TGTGCCAGCAGTTTAGGAGGGGCAGGGTTCTCTGGAAACACCATATATTTT
TRBV6-5	.	TRBJ2-1	.	CASSYSGAVSYNEQFF	TGTGCCAGCAGTTACTCGGGGGCGGTCTCCTACAATGAGCAGTTCTTC
TRBV2	.	TRBJ2-7	.	CASRPGTDSYEQYF	TGTGCCAGCAGGCCCGGGACTGACTCCTACGAGCAGTACTTC
TRBV6-1	TRBD1	TRBJ2-1	.	CANSWNRGDNEQFF	TGTGCCAACTCCTGGAACAGGGGAGACAATGAGCAGTTCTTC
TRBV9	TRBD2	TRBJ2-1	.	CASSGTRTSLREQFF	TGTGCCAGCAGTGGCACTAGGACTAGTCTTCGCGAGCAGTTCTTC
TRBV4-1	.	TRBJ2-7	.	CASSQGYLTYEQYF	TGCGCCAGCAGCCAAGGCTATTTAACCTACGAGCAGTACTTC
TRBV2	TRBD1	TRBJ1-1	.	CASSEADRGYTEAFF	TGTGCCAGCAGTGAAGCGGACAGGGGATACACTGAAGCTTTCTTT
TRBV2	TRBD1	TRBJ1-5	.	CASMGQGSSNQPQHF	TGTGCCAGCATGGGACAGGGAAGTAGCAATCAGCCCCAGCATTTT
TRBV30	.	TRBJ1-3	.	CAWNRRENTIYF	TGTGCCTGGAATCGGAGGGAAAACACCATATATTTT
TRBV11-3	.	TRBJ1-1	once	CASSGTSNTEAFF	TGTGCCAGCAGCGGGACATCTAACACTGAAGCTTTCTTT
TRBV5-4	TRBD2	TRBJ2-2	.	CASSLAGSGGANTGELFF	TGTGCCAGCAGCTTGGCAGGTAGCGGGGGGGCGAACACCGGGGAGCTGTTTTTT
TRBV7-2	TRBD2	TRBJ2-3	few	CASSLDASGDTQYF	TGTGCCAGCAGCTTAGATGCTAGCGGCGATACGCAGTATTTT
TRBV30	TRBD1	TRBJ1-1	.	CAWSVRRGRSMNTEAFF	TGTGCCTGGAGTGTACGCAGGGGGCGAAGCATGAACACTGAAGCTTTCTTT
TRBV5-1	.	TRBJ1-3	few	CASSFGGSGNTIYF	TGCGCCAGCAGCTTCGGGGGTTCTGGAAACACCATATATTTT
TRBV9	.	TRBJ1-1	.	CASSVVGSAGSEAFF	TGTGCCAGCAGCGTAGTAGGTTCCGCGGGGTCTGAAGCTTTCTTT
TRBV10-3	.	TRBJ1-1	.	CAISESLNLNTEAFF	TGTGCCATCAGTGAGTCTCTAAATTTGAACACTGAAGCTTTCTTT
TRBV29-1	.	TRBJ1-1	once	CSVDGGTEAFF	TGCAGCGTTGATGGGGGGACTGAAGCTTTCTTT